The 24 T cell receptor beta chains listed next were all sequenced from one sample in a study of spatial heterogeneity in lung cancer. MiXCR, applied by TCRdb to the 5' RACE reads, yields one record per CDR3 protein. Of some 440 distinct CDR3 sequences listed, less than 12% were seen once; the top ten hold roughly 30%. Time point of the sample: sample taken at primary tumor resection. The sample in question was normal lung tissue next to the tumor, obtained at surgery. Receptors originate from a female donor with early-stage non-small cell lung cancer.

In its sample, this clonotype was seen many times. The rearrangement uses TRBV24-1 and TRBJ2-2; unclear D gene. CDR3 length: 16 residues. Germline lookup yields CDR1 KGHDR and CDR2 SFDVKD. Trimming removed 1 base at V and 0 bases at J, with 8 bases between. CDR3 nucleotides: TGTGCCACCAGTGATTTAAGGGTGGCGAACACCGGGGAGCTGTTTTTT. Amino acid sequence: CATSDLRVANTGELFF.

The rearrangement links TRBV15 to TRBJ1-2; 7 bases fit TRBD1. The CDR3 extends over 15 amino acids. The germline V gene has CDR1 LNHNV and CDR2 YYDKDF (reference sequence). V shed 2 bases, J shed 1 base, and the junction held 4 bases outside the gene matches. CDR3 nucleotides: TGTGCCACCAGCAGAAACAGGGGTTTTAACTATGGCTACACCTTC. It is translated as CATSRNRGFNYGYTF. The full variable domain, completed using reference TRBV15 and TRBJ1-2, is DAMVIQNPRYQVTQFGKPVTLSCSQTLNHNVMYWYQQKSSQAPKLLFHYYDKDFNNEADTPDNFQSRRPNTSFCFLDIRSPGLGDTAMYLCATSRNRGFNYGYTFGSGTRLTVV.

This clonotype has a count of ten or more. This sequence joins TRBV9 and TRBJ1-5, with D possibly being TRBD1 (5 bases). V lost 0 bases to trimming and J lost 0 bases, with 13 bases between them. The CDR3 loop spans 17 amino acids. Per germline, CDR1 SGDLS and CDR2 YYNGEE. The CDR3 DNA follows: TGTGCCAGCAGCGTAGGCGGGGGTGAGGGTAGCAATCAGCCCCAGCATTTT. Its translation is CASSVGGGEGSNQPQHF.

By share of the sample, this clonotype is large (0.1 to 1%). The chain combines TRBV30 with TRBJ2-5; D gene unclear. V dropped 2 bases and J dropped 5 bases, with 6 bases sitting between them. This CDR3 is built from 11 residues. Germline-derived CDR1 and CDR2 are GTSNPN and SVGIG (reference sequence). CDR3 coding DNA: TGTGCCTGGAGTTTTGGGGAGACCCAGTACTTC. Translating gives CAWSFGETQYF.

This clonotype is classed as large. The V gene is TRBV20-1, the J gene TRBJ1-1, with a tentative D call TRBD1 (6 bases). Germline CDR1 is DFQATT and CDR2 is SNEGSKA (reference sequence). Trimming stripped 2 bases from V and 1 base from J, with 11 bases between. The CDR3 sequence is 14 residues long. CDR3 sequence: CSARIPGQNTEAFF. The CDR3, as DNA: TGCAGTGCTAGAATACCGGGACAGAACACTGAAGCTTTCTTT.

The chain employs TRBV6-6 and TRBJ2-7; D is unresolved. The germline V and J ends were trimmed by 2 bases and 3 bases, with 8 bases remaining between them. The CDR3 contains 13 residues. Germline V gives CDR1 MNHNY, CDR2 SVGAGI (reference sequence). CDR3 region: CASSYTRYYEQYF. DNA for the CDR3: TGTGCCAGCAGTTACACCCGGTACTACGAGCAGTACTTC.

This clonotype is classed as large. The chain links TRBV5-1 to TRBJ1-2; D is uncertain. The germline V gene has CDR1 SGHRS and CDR2 YFSETQ. The CDR3 loop spans 12 amino acids. Deletions cut 0 bases from V and 8 bases from J, with 8 bases between. CDR3 in amino acids: CASSLDVRGYTF. The CDR3 region has the DNA TGCGCCAGCAGCTTGGATGTTCGCGGCTACACCTTC.

This chain joins TRBV10-3 and TRBJ2-6; the D gene is possibly TRBD2 (7 bases). There are 17 residues in the CDR3. Germline V gene sequence: CDR1 ENHRY, CDR2 SYGVKD. V lost 4 bases and J 2 bases, leaving 15 bases between the germline ends. The CDR3 DNA reads TGTGCCATCAGTGTCGGGGGGCGGCCCGCTGGGGCCAACGTCCTGACTTTC. Its translation is CAISVGGRPAGANVLTF.

This clonotype is labeled as medium-sized. The chain employs TRBV3-1 and TRBJ2-5, with a weak D call TRBD2 (5 bases). This CDR3 comprises 14 residues. The ends were cut back, 0 bases at V and 5 bases at J, with 10 bases in the middle. Germline V gives CDR1 LGHDT, CDR2 YNNKEL (reference sequence). The CDR3 reads CASSQDPRAETQYF. CDR3 sequence (DNA): TGTGCCAGCAGCCAAGATCCGAGGGCGGAGACCCAGTACTTC.

In its sample, this clonotype ranks as medium-sized. The chain carries TRBV28 and TRBJ1-2; D gene unclear. V was cut by 6 bases and J by 8 bases, with 16 bases left in between. This CDR3 is built from 13 residues. The germline gives CDR1 MDHEN, CDR2 SYDVKM. CDR3 nucleotides: TGTGCCAGCAGCCAAGACTGGGCGGGGGGCTACACCTTC. Amino acid sequence: CASSQDWAGGYTF.

This clonotype is hyperexpanded (1% or more) in the sample. The chain links TRBV20-1 to TRBJ1-1; D is ambiguous. The CDR3 consists of 14 residues. The V end was cut by 0 bases, the J end by 0 bases, with 8 bases between. Germline CDR1 and CDR2: DFQATT and SNEGSKA (reference sequence). DNA of the CDR3: TGCAGTGCTAGAGAAGGCCCAGTGAACACTGAAGCTTTCTTT. Protein: CSAREGPVNTEAFF.

The table lists this clonotype with many counts. The rearrangement joins TRBV6-5 to TRBJ2-7; D assignment may be TRBD1 or TRBD2 (5 bases each). The V end lost 2 bases, the J end lost 1 base, and 18 bases lay between the germline ends. The CDR3 is 17 amino acids. Germline CDR1 reads MNHEY; CDR2 reads SVGAGI. CDR3 region: CASSYGRPGRTSYEQYF. The CDR3 bases are TGTGCCAGCAGTTACGGGAGACCGGGACGGACATCCTACGAGCAGTACTTC.

This clonotype came up many times. V is TRBV29-1 and J is TRBJ2-1; 8 bases fit TRBD1. The CDR3 has 14 amino acids. Germline V gene data show CDR1 as SQVTM and CDR2 as ANQGSEA. The J segment lost 6 bases and the V segment lost 6 bases, leaving 10 bases of the junction unmatched. The CDR3 nucleotides read TGCAGCGTGAACGGACAGGGTGTAACCAATGAGCAGTTCTTC. Translation: CSVNGQGVTNEQFF.

This clonotype was counted between two and nine times. The genes are TRBV6-2 or TRBV6-3 and TRBJ1-1; D ambiguous. Germline V gene lookup returns CDR1 MNHEY and CDR2 SVGEGT. The CDR3 runs to 13 residues. Trimming left V 6 bases short and J 0 bases short, with 8 bases between. CDR3 bases: TGTGCCAGCAGGTCAAGGATGAACACTGAAGCTTTCTTT. Translation: CASRSRMNTEAFF.

This clonotype is termed large. The V call is TRBV2, the J call TRBJ2-3, with no clear D. CDR1 and CDR2 (germline): SNHLY, FYNNEI. The CDR3 runs to 12 residues. Trimming shortened V by 1 base and J by 6 bases, and 5 bases separated the two germline ends. The CDR3 protein is CASSEEVDTQYF. The CDR3 nucleotides read TGTGCCAGCAGTGAAGAAGTTGATACGCAGTATTTT. Variable domain in full (rest from reference TRBV2 and TRBJ2-3): EPEVTQTPSHQVTQMGQEVILRCVPISNHLYFYWYRQILGQKVEFLVSFYNNEISEKSEIFDDQFSVERPDGSNFTLKIRSTKLEDSAMYFCASSEEVDTQYFGPGTRLTVL.

This chain links TRBV19 with TRBJ2-2; D unclear. Trimming removed 7 bases from V and 0 bases from J, with 6 bases in between. In germline, CDR1 is LNHDA, CDR2 SQIVND (reference sequence). The CDR3 is 13 amino acids. The CDR3 DNA is TGTGCCAGTACAAACCCGAACACCGGGGAGCTGTTTTTT. Its translation: CASTNPNTGELFF.

In its sample, this clonotype ranks as large (0.1 to 1%). The chain joins TRBV20-1 to TRBJ2-7; TRBD2 agrees at 13 bases. V lost 0 bases, J lost 0 bases, and 5 bases stayed unmatched. This CDR3 region has 17 residues. Per the germline V gene, CDR1 is DFQATT and CDR2 is SNEGSKA (reference sequence). CDR3 loop: CSAREPWTSGSSYEQYF. The DNA for the CDR3 is TGCAGTGCTAGAGAACCCTGGACTAGCGGGAGCTCCTACGAGCAGTACTTC.

The CDR3 coding sequence is TGTGCCAGCAGTGCGGACAGGGAGGATCAGCCCCAGCATTTT. Its translation is CASSADREDQPQHF. V usage is TRBV12-3 or TRBV12-4 and J usage is TRBJ1-5; 8 positions match TRBD1. The J segment lost 5 bases and the V segment lost 5 bases, leaving 5 bases of the junction unmatched. There are 14 residues in the CDR3.

By share of the sample, this clonotype is large. The rearrangement uses TRBV7-9 and TRBJ2-7; 10 nucleotides match TRBD1. V trimming: 2 bases; J trimming: 0 bases; junction bases outside the gene matches: 4. The CDR3 extends over 16 amino acids. The germline gives CDR1 SEHNR, CDR2 FQNEAQ (reference sequence). The CDR3 sequence is CASSLLGQGPSYEQYF. CDR3 bases: TGTGCCAGCAGCTTATTGGGACAGGGGCCCTCCTACGAGCAGTACTTC.

Relative to its sample, this clonotype is large. J is TRBJ1-6 and V is TRBV3-1; D remains ambiguous. This CDR3 is built from 14 residues. The V gene lost 1 base and the J gene lost 7 bases, with 8 bases spanning the gap. Germline values: CDR1 LGHDT, CDR2 YNNKEL (reference sequence). The CDR3 loop reads CASSQGTRNSPLHF. For the CDR3, the DNA is TGTGCCAGCAGCCAAGGAACGAGAAATTCACCCCTCCACTTT.

By its share, this clonotype is medium-sized (0.01 to 0.1%). In nucleotides, the CDR3 is TGTGCCAGCAGTGAATTTCGACGCGGGACCACAGATACGCAGTATTTT. Translation: CASSEFRRGTTDTQYF. The rearrangement links TRBV6-1 to TRBJ2-3; D might be TRBD2 (6 bases). CDR1 and CDR2 from the germline V gene are MNHNS and SASEGT. This CDR3 is built from 16 residues. Trimming left V 2 bases short and J 2 bases short, with 14 bases between.

This clonotype is labeled medium-sized. The V and J genes are TRBV7-2 and TRBJ2-3; D tentatively fits TRBD1 or TRBD2 (5 bases each). CDR1 SGHTA and CDR2 FQGNSA come from the germline V gene. CDR3 size: 13 residues. Trimming took 6 bases from V and 7 from J, leaving 14 bases between them. The chain's CDR3 is CASRGVGENTQYF. In DNA, the CDR3 is TGTGCCAGCAGAGGGGTGGGAGAAAATACGCAGTATTTT.

This clonotype showed up many times. This rearrangement joins TRBV18 to TRBJ1-2; a weak D match, TRBD1 (5 bases). Germline lookup yields CDR1 KGHSH and CDR2 LQKENI. Trimming shortened V by 2 bases and J by 3 bases, and 13 bases separated the two germline ends. This CDR3 is 15 amino acids long. The CDR3 DNA reads as TGTGCCAGCTCACCAGGGACGCCGAGAGACTATGGCTACACCTTC. Its protein is CASSPGTPRDYGYTF.

Sample share makes this clonotype large. The chain carries TRBV18 and TRBJ2-7, with 11 bases aligning to TRBD1. Germline V gene lookup returns CDR1 KGHSH and CDR2 LQKENI. This CDR3 spans 14 amino acids. Germline trimming cut 5 bases from V and 5 bases from J; bases unmatched to any gene: 5. CDR3 DNA sequence: TGTGCCAGCTCAGCCGGGACAGGGGGTGACGAGCAGTACTTC. Translation: CASSAGTGGDEQYF.